Listed here are 20 T cell receptor beta chains from one sample, sequenced in a study of T cell repertoires in cytomegalovirus infection. TCRdb ran MiXCR on the reads and lists one entry per CDR3 protein. The table records hundreds of thousands of distinct CDR3 sequences, roughly 15% of them present only once. Sequencing input: PBMCs. The receptors stem from a human donor in good health (CMV status not recorded). Some clones in this sample may be carry-over from other donors' samples.

The table lists this clonotype with many counts. This chain connects TRBV7-2 to TRBJ1-2; D perhaps matches TRBD1 (6 bases). The CDR3 loop spans 12 amino acids. V lost 5 bases and J lost 5, with 9 bases in between. Germline CDR1 is SGHTA and CDR2 is FQGNSA. CDR3 nucleotide sequence: TGTGCCAGCAGCGGACAGATTTATGGCTACACCTTC. It yields the protein CASSGQIYGYTF.

The chain joins TRBV28 to TRBJ2-7; the D gene is possibly TRBD1 (5 bases). The CDR3 runs 19 residues. Germline V gene sequence: CDR1 MDHEN, CDR2 SYDVKM. Trimming stripped 3 bases from V and 0 bases from J, with 24 bases between. This chain's CDR3 is CASSLMTDSLASFSYEQYF. The CDR3 DNA sequence: TGTGCCAGCAGTTTGATGACAGACTCCCTGGCTTCCTTCTCCTACGAGCAGTACTTC.

This clonotype was found a few times. The chain combines TRBV14 with TRBJ2-4, with 12 bases identical to TRBD1. The CDR3 length is 16 residues. The ends lost 3 bases at V and 8 bases at J; junction bases unmatched: 8. CDR1 SGHDN and CDR2 FVKESK come from the germline V gene. CDR3 sequence reads: CASSHSGTGGAYIQYF. The CDR3, as DNA: TGTGCCAGCAGCCACTCCGGGACAGGGGGCGCATACATTCAGTACTTC.

In this sample, this clonotype turned up many times. The rearrangement links TRBV7-2 to TRBJ2-1; no clear D gene. Deletions cut 5 bases from V and 2 bases from J, with 13 bases between. The length of the CDR3 is 15 residues. CDR1 and CDR2 (germline): SGHTA, FQGNSA. CDR3 sequence (DNA): TGTGCCAGCAGCGTATGGACGTACCCCTACAATGAGCAGTTCTTC. Its protein product is CASSVWTYPYNEQFF. Full variable domain (missing parts from reference TRBV7-2 and TRBJ2-1): GAGVSQSPSNKVTEKGKDVELRCDPISGHTALYWYRQSLGQGLEFLIYFQGNSAPDKSGLPSDRFSAERTGGSVSTLTIQRTQQEDSAVYLCASSVWTYPYNEQFFGPGTRLTVL.

CDR3 sequence (DNA): TGCAGTGTAGGAGGGACCTACGAGCAGTACTTC. Translated: CSVGGTYEQYF. The V gene is TRBV20-1, the J gene TRBJ2-7; tentatively, D is TRBD2 (6 bases). Germline V gene lookup returns CDR1 DFQATT and CDR2 SNEGSKA (reference sequence). Trimming pared 7 bases from V and 2 bases from J, leaving 9 bases between. CDR3 size: 11 residues.

The rearrangement uses TRBV4-1 and TRBJ1-4; 9 bases agree with TRBD1. Germline trimming cut 0 bases from V and 11 bases from J; bases unmatched to any gene: 10. The CDR3 is 16 amino acids. CDR1 and CDR2 (germline): MGHRA, YSYEKL. The CDR3 nucleotides read TGCGCCAGCAGCCAAGACTTGGGACAGGGAATCGAGAAACTGTTTTTT. It specifies CASSQDLGQGIEKLFF.

This clonotype showed up just a few times. CDR3 region: CASSKDRGKQETQYF. DNA of the CDR3: TGTGCCAGCAGTAAAGACAGGGGGAAGCAAGAGACCCAGTACTTC. The rearrangement uses TRBV7-9 and TRBJ2-5; the match to TRBD1 covers 9 bases. V gave up 6 bases and J gave up 2 bases; unmatched junction bases: 7. This CDR3 has 15 amino acids. Germline lookup yields CDR1 SEHNR and CDR2 FQNEAQ (reference sequence).

A few counts support this clonotype. This chain joins TRBV5-6 and TRBJ2-7; perhaps TRBD1 as D (6 bases). From germline, CDR1 is SGHDT and CDR2 YYEEEE. V was pared by 3 bases and J by 2 bases, with 6 bases between. The CDR3 loop spans 12 amino acids. The CDR3 nucleotides are TGTGCCAGCAGCTGGACAGCCTACGAGCAGTACTTC. Protein: CASSWTAYEQYF.

The chain recombines TRBV11-3 with TRBJ2-3; D not resolved. V shed 4 bases and J shed 4 bases, with 12 bases lying between them. Germline V gives CDR1 SGHNT, CDR2 YENEEA. The CDR3 contains 14 residues. In nucleotides, the CDR3 is TGTGCCAGCAGCTCAAGCTATAAATCAGATACGCAGTATTTT. It encodes CASSSSYKSDTQYF.

The CDR3 nucleotides are TGTGCCAGCAGCTTACTACTAGCGGGGGCCCTTTCCTACAATGAGCAGTTCTTC. It specifies CASSLLLAGALSYNEQFF. The chain uses TRBV7-2 and TRBJ2-1, with 11 bases identical to TRBD2. Germline lookup yields CDR1 SGHTA and CDR2 FQGNSA. The CDR3 is 18 residues long. After removal of 2 bases from V and 1 base from J, the junction contained 7 bases not matched to a gene. The variable domain in full, completed from reference TRBV7-2 and TRBJ2-1, reads GAGVSQSPSNKVTEKGKDVELRCDPISGHTALYWYRQSLGQGLEFLIYFQGNSAPDKSGLPSDRFSAERTGGSVSTLTIQRTQQEDSAVYLCASSLLLAGALSYNEQFFGPGTRLTVL.

The CDR3 reads CASKPLAGGPVGELFF. In DNA, the CDR3 is TGTGCCAGCAAACCCCTAGCGGGGGGGCCCGTCGGGGAGCTGTTTTTT. V usage is TRBV6-8 and J usage is TRBJ2-2, with 12 positions matching TRBD2. The germline CDR1 and CDR2 sequences are MNHGY and SAAAGT. The CDR3 is 16 residues long. Trimming removed 7 bases from V and 7 bases from J; junction bases left unmatched: 10.

This clonotype was counted ten times or more. The chain joins TRBV7-6 to TRBJ2-7; the D is unclear. Germline V gene lookup returns CDR1 SGHVS and CDR2 FNYEAQ. This CDR3 has 11 amino acids. Trimming cost V 5 bases and J 5 bases, with 7 bases left between them. CDR3 coding DNA: TGTGCCAGCAGCCAGCGCGACGAGCAGTACTTC. It is translated as CASSQRDEQYF.

In its sample, this clonotype was seen a few times. The V call is TRBV7-9, the J call TRBJ2-7, with a weak D call TRBD2 (7 bases). From germline, CDR1 is SEHNR and CDR2 FQNEAQ (reference sequence). The CDR3 sequence is 14 residues long. V lost 5 bases, J lost 5 bases, and 16 bases lay in between. The CDR3 DNA sequence: TGTGCCAGCAGCGGGGGGGGGGCGCTAAACGAGCAGTACTTC. Translation: CASSGGGALNEQYF.

The sample holds many counts of this clonotype. The V gene is TRBV5-6, the J gene TRBJ2-4; D remains unclear. Trimming pared 0 bases from V and 7 bases from J, leaving 8 bases between. The CDR3 extends over 13 amino acids. CDR1 and CDR2 from the germline V gene are SGHDT and YYEEEE. CDR3 region: CASSLGQVNIQYF. The CDR3 coding sequence is TGTGCCAGCAGCTTGGGTCAGGTGAACATTCAGTACTTC.

This sequence joins TRBV5-6 and TRBJ2-5, with 8 bases identical to TRBD2. The ends lost 5 bases at V and 5 bases at J; junction bases unmatched: 14. Per the germline V gene, CDR1 is SGHDT and CDR2 is YYEEEE. The CDR3 totals 16 residues. The CDR3 loop is CASREISGGEIETQYF. Here the CDR3 DNA reads TGTGCCAGCAGGGAAATAAGCGGGGGTGAGATCGAGACCCAGTACTTC.

This clonotype occurred many times. The chain couples TRBV7-8 to TRBJ2-7, with TRBD2 matching 7 bases. Germline V lookup: CDR1 SGHVS, CDR2 FQNEAQ. The CDR3 is 19 amino acids. Unmatched junction bases numbered 17, after V lost 1 base and J lost 2 bases. The CDR3 coding sequence is TGTGCCAGCAGCTTAGTCGGGAGGTTGGGGGGGGGACGAACCTACGAGCAGTACTTC. It translates to CASSLVGRLGGGRTYEQYF.

This clonotype has ten or more counts. The chain links TRBV12-3 or TRBV12-4 to TRBJ2-3, with D tentatively TRBD1 (6 bases). The CDR3 runs to 12 residues. V was trimmed by 6 bases and J by 11 bases, leaving 15 bases between them. This CDR3 is CASSQTGRGQYF. CDR3 nucleotide sequence: TGTGCCAGCAGCCAAACAGGGCGTGGGCAGTATTTT.

This chain joins TRBV20-1 and TRBJ2-7; D may correspond to TRBD1 or TRBD2 (5 bases each). V gave up 2 bases and J gave up 0 bases, with 14 bases separating them. This CDR3 is built from 15 residues. Germline V lookup: CDR1 DFQATT, CDR2 SNEGSKA (reference sequence). CDR3 protein: CSARPGDRSSYEQYF. The DNA of the CDR3 is TGCAGTGCTAGACCCGGGGACCGAAGCTCCTACGAGCAGTACTTC.

This clonotype showed up just a few times. The chain employs TRBV7-9 and TRBJ2-7; D gene ambiguous. V lost 3 bases to trimming and J lost 0 bases, with 12 bases between them. The CDR3 has 15 amino acids. Germline V gives CDR1 SEHNR, CDR2 FQNEAQ (reference sequence). This CDR3 reads CASSFSGVSSYEQYF. CDR3 DNA sequence: TGTGCCAGCAGCTTTTCTGGCGTGAGCTCCTACGAGCAGTACTTC.

The CDR3 nucleotides are TGTGCCATCAGCGACGGACAGTTCCTTACCTCCTACAATGAGCAGTTCTTC. Its translation: CAISDGQFLTSYNEQFF. V usage is TRBV10-3 and J usage is TRBJ2-1; TRBD1 is a possible D gene (6 bases). The germline V gene encodes CDR1 ENHRY and CDR2 SYGVKD. The CDR3 is made up of 17 amino acids. The V end was cut by 6 bases, the J end by 0 bases, with 18 bases between.